A single sample gave rise to the 20 T cell receptor beta chains below, sequenced in a study of vaccination and CD4 T cells after COVID-19. The treatment denotes: approximately 10-day PBMC culture with coronavirus spike peptide pools or control peptides (ViraFEST assay). Their specific antigens are unknown. Cultured CD4+ T cells had their DNA profiled by the Oncomine TCR Beta short-read assay. MiXCR, applied by TCRdb to the PCR reads, yields one record per CDR3 protein. This sample yields just under 20,000 distinct CDR3 sequences, of which under 30% are seen a single time; approximately 10% belongs to the top ten. The sequenced material came from cultured CD4+ T cells from blood. These receptors were collected from a human donor with COVID-19.

This clonotype is labeled as medium-sized. The J gene is TRBJ1-6, the V gene TRBV6-1; 8 positions match TRBD1. The CDR3 has 14 amino acids. V trimming: 11 bases; J trimming: 6 bases; junction bases outside the gene matches: 9. Germline V lookup: CDR1 MNHNS, CDR2 SASEGT. The CDR3 sequence is CAGTGTGRNSPLHF. As DNA, the CDR3 is TGTGCCGGGACCGGGACAGGTCGTAATTCACCCCTCCACTTT.

The V and J genes are TRBV6-2 or TRBV6-3 and TRBJ1-2, with D possibly being TRBD1 (5 bases). There are 17 residues in the CDR3. With 2 bases removed from V and 1 base from J, the gap between germline ends came to 17 bases. The germline V gene encodes CDR1 MNHEY and CDR2 SVGEGT. The DNA for the CDR3 is TGTGCCAGCAGTTACCCCCTCGGAGGGGCGAATAACTATGGCTACACCTTC. It specifies CASSYPLGGANNYGYTF.

In nucleotides, the CDR3 is TGTGCCAGCAGTTTATCGGGGAGCCTGTTTTTT. It translates to CASSLSGSLFF. The chain joins TRBV12-3 or TRBV12-4 to TRBJ1-4; no reliable D call. The V and J ends lost 2 bases and 14 bases respectively, with 9 bases between them. The CDR3 loop spans 11 amino acids.

This chain connects TRBV24-1 to TRBJ1-2, with unresolved D. CDR3 length: 13 residues. V was shortened by 2 bases and J by 3 bases, with 6 bases between the two germline ends. The V gene's germline CDR1 is KGHDR and CDR2 SFDVKD. The CDR3 coding sequence is TGTGCCACCAGTGATTCCGGGTACTATGGCTACACCTTC. This codes for CATSDSGYYGYTF.

This chain links TRBV27 with TRBJ2-3, with 7 nucleotides matching TRBD1. The CDR3 runs 19 residues. The ends lost 4 bases at V and 1 base at J; junction bases unmatched: 17. From germline, CDR1 is MNHEY and CDR2 SMNVEV (reference sequence). The CDR3 coding sequence is TGTGCCAGCAGTTCAAAGGGGACAGTCAGAAGTTTGGGCACAGATACGCAGTATTTT. It yields the protein CASSSKGTVRSLGTDTQYF.

This clonotype was observed a few times. The chain carries TRBV7-6 and TRBJ2-2; TRBD1 agrees at 9 bases. Germline V gene data show CDR1 as SGHVS and CDR2 as FNYEAQ. V lost 4 bases, J lost 5 bases, and 8 bases stayed unmatched. The CDR3 runs to 16 residues. The CDR3: CASSSYSGTGTGELFF. The CDR3 DNA follows: TGTGCCAGCAGCTCCTACTCCGGGACAGGGACCGGGGAGCTGTTTTTT.

The chain recombines TRBV19 with TRBJ1-2, with a possible D match to TRBD1 (5 bases). The germline V gene has CDR1 LNHDA and CDR2 SQIVND (reference sequence). CDR3 length: 14 amino acids. V lost 8 bases and J 5 bases, leaving 18 bases between the germline ends. This CDR3 is CASQTVTGYYGYTF. CDR3 DNA sequence: TGTGCCAGTCAAACTGTAACAGGCTATTATGGCTACACCTTC.

The chain joins TRBV27 to TRBJ1-3, with D possibly TRBD1 on 5 matching bases. Trimming took off 2 bases at V and 2 bases at J, with 10 bases between the two ends. CDR3 length: 15 residues. The germline gives CDR1 MNHEY, CDR2 SMNVEV (reference sequence). CDR3: CASSLGGGAGNTIYF. As DNA, the CDR3 is TGTGCCAGCAGTTTAGGGGGGGGGGCTGGAAACACCATATATTTT.

This clonotype turned up a few times. The chain links TRBV6-1 to TRBJ2-5; the match to TRBD2 covers 7 bases. The CDR3 has 14 residues. CDR1 is MNHNS and CDR2 is SASEGT in the germline V gene. The trim removed 3 bases at V and 13 bases at J, leaving 14 bases unmatched. The CDR3 region is CASSELTGTTTWYF. Here the CDR3 DNA reads TGTGCCAGCAGTGAGTTGACCGGGACTACGACCTGGTACTTC.

This clonotype was seen more than once but under ten times. V and J are TRBV5-8 and TRBJ1-2; 10 nucleotides match TRBD1. Trimming at V came to 4 bases and at J to 7 bases, leaving 10 bases not matched to a gene. Per germline, CDR1 SGHTS and CDR2 YDEGEE. The CDR3 covers 15 residues. CDR3 nucleotides: TGTGCCAGCAGCCCCAAGGGACAGGGGATGGTTGGCTACACCTTC. It translates to CASSPKGQGMVGYTF.

This clonotype is labeled medium-sized. CDR3 protein: CATSRGPQADSGNTIYF. For the CDR3, the DNA is TGTGCCACCAGCAGAGGCCCGCAGGCTGACTCTGGAAACACCATATATTTT. V and J are TRBV15 and TRBJ1-3, with no clear D. Germline V gene data show CDR1 as LNHNV and CDR2 as YYDKDF (reference sequence). The length of the CDR3 is 17 residues. Trimming removed 1 base at V and 0 bases at J, with 13 bases between.

This clonotype was counted a few times. The CDR3 DNA reads as TGTGCCAGCAGTTACGAAGGACAGGGGGCTTATCAAGAGACCCAGTACTTC. This sequence encodes CASSYEGQGAYQETQYF. The chain recombines TRBV6-5 with TRBJ2-5; 11 positions agree with TRBD1. Trimming removed 2 bases from V and 2 bases from J; junction bases left unmatched: 7. CDR3 length equals 17 residues. Germline lookup yields CDR1 MNHEY and CDR2 SVGAGI.

There are a few counts of this clonotype. CDR3 nucleotide sequence: TGTGCCAGCAGCTTTGGGGAGTTGAACACTGAAGCTTTCTTT. This translates into CASSFGELNTEAFF. This sequence joins TRBV11-2 and TRBJ1-1; D not certain. There are 14 residues in the CDR3. Per the germline V gene, CDR1 is SGHAT and CDR2 is FQNNGV. V was clipped by 3 bases and J by 0 bases, with 8 bases between them. Combining the CDR3 with reference TRBV11-2 and TRBJ1-1 gives the whole variable domain EAGVAQSPRYKIIEKRQSVAFWCNPISGHATLYWYQQILGQGPKLLIQFQNNGVVDDSQLPKDRFSAERLKGVDSTLKIQPAKLEDSAVYLCASSFGELNTEAFFGQGTRLTVV.

This clonotype has only a few counts. The V and J genes are TRBV27 and TRBJ2-1; D may be TRBD1 (6 bases). The CDR3 totals 13 residues. Trimming stripped 6 bases from V and 4 bases from J, with 10 bases between. CDR1 and CDR2 from the germline V gene are MNHEY and SMNVEV (reference sequence). CDR3 sequence: CASSRQEYNEQFF. CDR3 in DNA: TGTGCCAGCAGCAGACAGGAGTACAATGAGCAGTTCTTC.

This chain uses TRBV5-6 with TRBJ1-2, with a possible D match to TRBD1 (5 bases). Germline-derived CDR1 and CDR2 are SGHDT and YYEEEE. Trimming took off 4 bases at V and 6 bases at J, with 19 bases between the two ends. The CDR3 loop spans 15 amino acids. The CDR3 DNA sequence: TGTGCCAGCAGCCCTATCGCAGGGTCGCTTAATGGCTACACCTTC. It encodes CASSPIAGSLNGYTF.

The chain is built from TRBV11-2 and TRBJ1-6, with D hard to call. CDR3 size: 12 residues. Germline CDR1 SGHAT, CDR2 FQNNGV. V was shortened by 3 bases and J by 7 bases, with 4 bases between the two germline ends. CDR3 sequence: CASSFWNSPLHF. The CDR3 DNA reads as TGTGCCAGCAGCTTTTGGAATTCACCCCTCCACTTT. Drawing the rest from reference TRBV11-2 and TRBJ1-6, the complete variable domain is EAGVAQSPRYKIIEKRQSVAFWCNPISGHATLYWYQQILGQGPKLLIQFQNNGVVDDSQLPKDRFSAERLKGVDSTLKIQPAKLEDSAVYLCASSFWNSPLHFGNGTRLTVT.

The V call is TRBV7-2, the J call TRBJ1-6, with 7 bases matching TRBD1. After removal of 7 bases from V and 2 bases from J, the junction contained 5 bases not matched to a gene. This CDR3 is 15 amino acids long. Germline CDR1 and CDR2: SGHTA and FQGNSA. In DNA, the CDR3 is TGTGCCAGCACGGACAGGAAGACCTATAATTCACCCCTCCACTTT. It yields the protein CASTDRKTYNSPLHF.

This clonotype appeared once. Possible read error: a much larger clone is one base away. V gene TRBV10-3 combines with J gene TRBJ2-2, with TRBD1 matching over 10 bases. Trimming cost V 8 bases and J 8 bases; bases outside gene matches: 17. This CDR3 is built from 17 residues. CDR1 and CDR2 from the germline V gene are ENHRY and SYGVKD. The CDR3: CAIRPSPGQGTLGELFF. DNA of the CDR3: TGTGCCATCCGACCATCCCCGGGACAGGGGACATTGGGGGAGCTGTTTTTT.

The chain recombines TRBV6-1 with TRBJ1-5, with TRBD1 matching 10 bases. Germline-derived CDR1 and CDR2 are MNHNS and SASEGT. V was clipped by 4 bases and J by 7 bases; unmatched bases: 7. The CDR3 is 15 residues long. Written as DNA, the CDR3 is TGTGCCAGCAGTGGTCAGACAGGGGGCCGACAGCCCCAGCATTTT. This sequence encodes CASSGQTGGRQPQHF.

The rearrangement joins TRBV19 to TRBJ2-3; 9 nucleotides match TRBD2. This CDR3 is 18 amino acids long. With V trimmed by 0 bases and J by 9 bases, 16 bases remained unmatched. Germline values: CDR1 LNHDA, CDR2 SQIVND (reference sequence). The CDR3 loop is CASSIDHTAGGLPYTQYF. CDR3 bases: TGTGCCAGTAGTATAGACCACACAGCGGGGGGTCTCCCGTACACGCAGTATTTT.